The sequence of this TCR beta chain was determined in a study of long-term antiretroviral therapy in people with HIV. General study results and limits: In HIV, the repertoires covered a tighter span of CDR3 lengths than in controls. Every time point showed a repertoire led by clones expanded before ART. Blood dating 2004 to 2017 may reflect older ART regimens.

Held in samples before DNA extraction were about 0.85-11 million cryopreserved PBMC. From germline, CDR1 is SEHNR and CDR2 FQNEAQ (reference sequence). The CDR3 runs to 19 residues. V lost 4 bases, J lost 0 bases, and 23 bases lay in between. Points on this clone: Its specificity is not known.

The assay, immunoSEQ v3.0, was run at survey level. Sequencing was performed with immunoSEQ multiplex PCR; in TCRdb, only in-frame clones are kept and a portion is missing. The table records 20,000 to 25,000 clones, more than 70% of them present only once. The clonotype comes from a man aged 55 to 70 with HIV. The chain links TRBV7-9 to TRBJ2-3; D not certain. The sequencing used unsorted PBMCs, collected 0.6 years after starting antiretroviral therapy. The CDR3 DNA reads as TGTGCCAGCAGCTACCCCCGCGAAGATATTTATACTAGCACAGATACGCAGTATTTT. It specifies CASSYPREDIYTSTDTQYF.